These 20 T cell receptor beta chains were sequenced from one sample in a study of cytomegalovirus exposure and HLA in healthy donors. PCR involved 60 Vbeta and 13 Jbeta primers. TCRdb keeps only in-frame clones here, not all; method: immunoSEQ multiplex PCR. The table includes roughly 240,000 clones, approximately 81% detected once. The sequencing input was PBMCs. The receptors derive from a girl aged 2-9 years in good health and CMV-seronegative.

DNA of the CDR3: TGTGCCAGCAGCTCCCCTGCAGGGGGCGGGGAGACCCAGTACTTC. It is translated as CASSSPAGGGETQYF. This chain joins TRBV6-5 and TRBJ2-5; 8 nucleotides agree with TRBD1. Looked up from germline, CDR1 is MNHEY and CDR2 is SVGAGI. The CDR3 is 15 amino acids. The J segment lost 5 bases and the V segment lost 6 bases, leaving 11 bases of the junction unmatched.

The chain carries TRBV11-2 and TRBJ2-7; D unclear. CDR1 is SGHAT and CDR2 is FQNNGV in the germline V gene. The germline V and J ends were trimmed by 2 bases and 4 bases, with 12 bases remaining between them. The CDR3 length is 14 residues. CDR3 sequence (DNA): TGTGCCAGCAGCTTACTAGGCGATGCATACGAGCAGTACTTC. Protein product: CASSLLGDAYEQYF.

CDR3 protein: CASTRTSGRDHNEQFF. The CDR3 coding sequence is TGTGCCAGCACCCGGACTAGCGGGAGGGACCACAATGAGCAGTTCTTC. V is TRBV7-9 and J is TRBJ2-1; 15 nucleotides match TRBD2. Germline V gene sequence: CDR1 SEHNR, CDR2 FQNEAQ (reference sequence). The V and J ends lost 7 bases and 5 bases, in that order; junction bases with no gene match: 6. The CDR3 sequence is 16 residues long.

V and J are TRBV7-2 and TRBJ2-1; the match to TRBD1 covers 8 bases. The V and J ends lost 3 bases and 7 bases, in that order; junction bases with no gene match: 14. This CDR3 has 17 amino acids. Germline V gene data show CDR1 as SGHTA and CDR2 as FQGNSA. The CDR3: CASSFSGTGPLLNEQFF. Written as DNA, the CDR3 is TGTGCCAGCAGCTTCTCCGGGACAGGCCCGCTATTGAATGAGCAGTTCTTC. Full variable domain (outside the CDR3, taken from reference TRBV7-2 and TRBJ2-1): GAGVSQSPSNKVTEKGKDVELRCDPISGHTALYWYRQSLGQGLEFLIYFQGNSAPDKSGLPSDRFSAERTGGSVSTLTIQRTQQEDSAVYLCASSFSGTGPLLNEQFFGPGTRLTVL.

This clone has just one count. The gene calls are TRBV4-1 and TRBJ1-1; D uncertain. V was trimmed by 1 base and J by 0 bases, leaving 9 bases between them. This CDR3 is 15 amino acids long. CDR1 is MGHRA and CDR2 is YSYEKL in the germline V gene. The CDR3 bases are TGCGCCAGCAGCCAAGTAAGAAGCCTGAACACTGAAGCTTTCTTT. This encodes CASSQVRSLNTEAFF.

In its sample, this clone was seen a few times. Here the CDR3 reads CASSGKKENSPLHF. The CDR3 nucleotides read TGTGCCAGCAGCGGAAAGAAGGAGAATTCACCCCTCCACTTT. The rearrangement uses TRBV7-9 and TRBJ1-6, with D hard to call. CDR1 and CDR2 (germline): SEHNR, FQNEAQ (reference sequence). V was clipped by 5 bases and J by 7 bases, with 12 bases between them. CDR3 length: 14 residues.

This clone has only one observation. The chain recombines TRBV7-2 with TRBJ2-1; 7 positions match TRBD2. The CDR3 consists of 15 residues. The V and J ends lost 0 bases and 9 bases, in that order; junction bases with no gene match: 8. The germline gives CDR1 SGHTA, CDR2 FQGNSA. CDR3 bases: TGTGCCAGCAGCTTAGCGGGAGGGCCTAGGGGTGAGCAGTTCTTC. Protein product: CASSLAGGPRGEQFF. Full variable domain (rest looked up from reference TRBV7-2 and TRBJ2-1): GAGVSQSPSNKVTEKGKDVELRCDPISGHTALYWYRQSLGQGLEFLIYFQGNSAPDKSGLPSDRFSAERTGGSVSTLTIQRTQQEDSAVYLCASSLAGGPRGEQFFGPGTRLTVL.

In DNA, the CDR3 is TGTGCCAGTAGTATCCCCAAAATCTCTGGAAACACCATATATTTT. Its protein product is CASSIPKISGNTIYF. The chain combines TRBV19 with TRBJ1-3, with D unresolved. The V end lost 3 bases, the J end lost 0 bases, and 9 bases lay between the germline ends. The CDR3 is 15 amino acids. Germline loops: CDR1 LNHDA, CDR2 SQIVND (reference sequence).

This clone is a singleton in its sample. The genes are TRBV5-4 and TRBJ1-1; 11 bases align to TRBD1. Germline trimming cut 6 bases from V and 1 base from J; bases unmatched to any gene: 8. Germline V gene sequence: CDR1 SGHNT, CDR2 YYREEE (reference sequence). The CDR3 contains 16 residues. For the CDR3, the DNA is TGTGCCAGCATGGGGACAGGGGGGCTACCGAACACTGAAGCTTTCTTT. Its translation: CASMGTGGLPNTEAFF.

The chain recombines TRBV19 with TRBJ1-2; 10 nucleotides align to TRBD1. V lost 6 bases, J lost 8 bases, and 6 bases stayed unmatched. Germline V gene sequence: CDR1 LNHDA, CDR2 SQIVND (reference sequence). The CDR3 covers 13 residues. The CDR3 region is CASRGQGKTGYTF. CDR3 nucleotides: TGTGCCAGTAGGGGACAGGGGAAGACGGGCTACACCTTC.

The genes are TRBV7-9 and TRBJ2-7, with TRBD2 identical over 7 bases. The CDR3 contains 15 residues. Germline CDR1 SEHNR, CDR2 FQNEAQ (reference sequence). Unmatched junction bases numbered 8, after V lost 2 bases and J lost 4 bases. CDR3 nucleotide sequence: TGTGCCAGCAGCTTATCGGGGGGACTCCCGTACGAGCAGTACTTC. This sequence encodes CASSLSGGLPYEQYF.

The chain links TRBV5-4 to TRBJ2-3; 8 bases match TRBD2. Germline CDR1 is SGHNT and CDR2 is YYREEE (reference sequence). V shed 3 bases and J 2 bases; nucleotides not matched to a gene: 5. CDR3 length equals 15 residues. CDR3 in DNA: TGTGCCAGCAGCTCCTCAGCGGGGGACACAGATACGCAGTATTTT. Protein product: CASSSSAGDTDTQYF.

The count of this clone is one. J is TRBJ2-1 and V is TRBV30; 13 positions agree with TRBD2. Germline assignment: CDR1 GTSNPN and CDR2 SVGIG (reference sequence). This CDR3 contains 17 residues. V was clipped by 1 base and J by 4 bases; unmatched bases: 7. The CDR3 coding sequence is TGTGCCTGGAGTGGAGGACTAGCGGGAGCTTTATACAATGAGCAGTTCTTC. Its protein is CAWSGGLAGALYNEQFF.

The chain recombines TRBV2 with TRBJ2-2, with 7 bases matching TRBD1. The germline gives CDR1 SNHLY, CDR2 FYNNEI. Trimming cost V 6 bases and J 1 base; bases outside gene matches: 5. This CDR3 contains 15 residues. The CDR3 DNA reads as TGTGCCAGCAGACAGGGACAGAAGAACACCGGGGAGCTGTTTTTT. Protein: CASRQGQKNTGELFF.

The chain couples TRBV10-2 to TRBJ2-3; the match to TRBD2 covers 12 bases. This CDR3 is 16 amino acids long. V shed 5 bases and J 4 bases; nucleotides not matched to a gene: 7. From germline, CDR1 is WSHSY and CDR2 SAAADI. CDR3 nucleotide sequence: TGCGCCAGCAGTTGGACTAGCGGGATCGTCGCAGATACGCAGTATTTT. Translating it yields CASSWTSGIVADTQYF.

V is TRBV18 and J is TRBJ1-6; a possible D gene is TRBD1 (5 bases). V lost 2 bases and J 0 bases, leaving 11 bases between the germline ends. The CDR3 is 17 residues long. Germline lookup yields CDR1 KGHSH and CDR2 LQKENI. As DNA, the CDR3 is TGTGCCAGCTCACCAGAGACAGCAACCTCCTATAATTCACCCCTCCACTTT. It translates to CASSPETATSYNSPLHF.

A single count supports this clone. The genes are TRBV4-1 and TRBJ2-3, with 9 bases identical to TRBD2. This CDR3 has 15 residues. CDR1 and CDR2 (germline): MGHRA, YSYEKL. V dropped 0 bases and J dropped 4; count of bases not matched to a gene: 2. The CDR3 reads CASSQDRGGADTQYF. In DNA, the CDR3 is TGCGCCAGCAGCCAAGATCGCGGGGGGGCAGATACGCAGTATTTT.

The chain has TRBV6-5 and TRBJ2-1; D is possibly TRBD2 (6 bases). Trimming cost V 10 bases and J 9 bases, with 19 bases left between them. CDR1 and CDR2 (germline): MNHEY, SVGAGI. The length of the CDR3 is 13 residues. The CDR3 DNA reads as TGTGCCACCCAAACTTCGGGAGTTGGTGAGCAGTTCTTC. Its translation is CATQTSGVGEQFF.

The rearrangement joins TRBV19 to TRBJ2-7; TRBD1 agrees at 7 bases. CDR3 size: 14 residues. The germline V gene has CDR1 LNHDA and CDR2 SQIVND (reference sequence). Trimming took 5 bases from V and 2 from J; bases not matched to a gene: 6. Here the CDR3 DNA reads TGTGCCAGTAGTGTCGGGACAGCGACCTACGAGCAGTACTTC. Translated, it gives CASSVGTATYEQYF.

This clone has a handful of counts. The chain combines TRBV13 with TRBJ2-3; D call uncertain. With 6 bases removed from V and 2 bases from J, the gap between germline ends came to 6 bases. The CDR3 loop spans 12 amino acids. Germline lookup yields CDR1 PRHDT and CDR2 FYEKMQ (reference sequence). Here the CDR3 DNA reads TGTGCCAGCAGTCAAAACACAGATACGCAGTATTTT. Protein product: CASSQNTDTQYF.